The clone carrying this TCR beta chain was seen repeatedly, ten times or more. The data stem from a study of blood T cell repertoires in COVID-19. Study context: Donors in the United States, Italy and Spain gave samples during acute or convalescent COVID-19. PBMCs, B-cell-depleted T cells, or T cells were the source of the cDNA or gDNA that made up the material.

Patients of the Seattle cohort, enrolled during active infection, were followed longitudinally. In the original workflow: Reference gene primer amplification in the assay estimated nucleated cell counts. Assay: immunoSEQ multiplex PCR; the TCRdb copy retains only in-frame clones and omits some. That table furnishes V, J and clone size, whereas the DNA furnished D and trimming. The sample comprises about 280,000 clones, approximately 86% of which are singletons, and around 12% rests with the top ten. The sequenced material came from peripheral blood. The source of this sequence is a woman in her 70s with COVID-19, enrolled during active disease.

Written as DNA, the CDR3 is TGTGCCACCAGTGTCGGGTCTGGAGAGACCCAGTACTTC. It yields the protein CATSVGSGETQYF. J is TRBJ2-5 and V is TRBV24-1, with D hard to call. Trimming removed 5 bases from V and 4 bases from J, with 10 bases in between. CDR3 length: 13 amino acids. CDR1 is KGHDR and CDR2 is SFDVKD in the germline V gene.